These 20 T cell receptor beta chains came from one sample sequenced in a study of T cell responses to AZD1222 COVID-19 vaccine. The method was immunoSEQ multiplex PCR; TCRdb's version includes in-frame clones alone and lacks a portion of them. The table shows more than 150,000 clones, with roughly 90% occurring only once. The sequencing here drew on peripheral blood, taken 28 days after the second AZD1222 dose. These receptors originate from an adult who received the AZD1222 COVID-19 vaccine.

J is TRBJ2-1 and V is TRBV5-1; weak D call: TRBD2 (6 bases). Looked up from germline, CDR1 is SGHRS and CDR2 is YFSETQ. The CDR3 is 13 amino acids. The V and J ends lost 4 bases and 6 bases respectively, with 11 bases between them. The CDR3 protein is CASSQSGSNEQFF. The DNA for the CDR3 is TGCGCCAGCAGCCAAAGCGGGTCCAATGAGCAGTTCTTC.

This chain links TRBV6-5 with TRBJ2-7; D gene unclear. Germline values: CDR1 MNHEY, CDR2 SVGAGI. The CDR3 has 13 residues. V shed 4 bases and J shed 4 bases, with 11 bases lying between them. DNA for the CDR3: TGTGCCAGCAGTTCCCCCGCACCTTACGAGCAGTACTTC. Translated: CASSSPAPYEQYF.

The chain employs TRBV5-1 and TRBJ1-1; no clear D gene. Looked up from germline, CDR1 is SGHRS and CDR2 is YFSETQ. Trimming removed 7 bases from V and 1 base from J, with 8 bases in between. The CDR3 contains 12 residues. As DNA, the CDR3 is TGCGCCAGCCAGGAGAGGAACACTGAAGCTTTCTTT. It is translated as CASQERNTEAFF.

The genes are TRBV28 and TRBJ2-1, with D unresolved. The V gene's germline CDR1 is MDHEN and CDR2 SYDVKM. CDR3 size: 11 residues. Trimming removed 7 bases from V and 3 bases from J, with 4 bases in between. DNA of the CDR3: TGTGCCAGCACCCACTACAATGAGCAGTTCTTC. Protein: CASTHYNEQFF.

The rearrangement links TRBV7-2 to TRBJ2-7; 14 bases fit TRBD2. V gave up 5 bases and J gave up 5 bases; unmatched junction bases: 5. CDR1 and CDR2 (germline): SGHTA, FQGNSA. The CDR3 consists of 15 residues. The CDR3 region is CASSPGLAGEDEQYF. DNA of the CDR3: TGTGCCAGCAGCCCGGGACTAGCGGGAGAAGACGAGCAGTACTTC.

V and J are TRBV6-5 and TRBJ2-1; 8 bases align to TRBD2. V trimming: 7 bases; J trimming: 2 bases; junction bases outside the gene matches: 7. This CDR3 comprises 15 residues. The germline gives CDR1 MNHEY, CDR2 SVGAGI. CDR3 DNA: TGTGCCAGCACCTCAGCGGGAGTGCCCTACAATGAGCAGTTCTTC. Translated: CASTSAGVPYNEQFF.

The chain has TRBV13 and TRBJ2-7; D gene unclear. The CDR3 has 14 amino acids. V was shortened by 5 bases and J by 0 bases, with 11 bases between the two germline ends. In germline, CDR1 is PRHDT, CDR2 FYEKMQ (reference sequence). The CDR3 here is CASSLWSSSYEQYF. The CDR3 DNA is TGTGCCAGCAGCCTTTGGTCCAGCTCCTACGAGCAGTACTTC.

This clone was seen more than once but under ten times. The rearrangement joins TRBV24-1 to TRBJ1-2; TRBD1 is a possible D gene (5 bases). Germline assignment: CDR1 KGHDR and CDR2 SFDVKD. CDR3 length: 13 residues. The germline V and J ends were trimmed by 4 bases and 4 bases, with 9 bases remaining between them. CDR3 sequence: CATSEGRFYGYTF. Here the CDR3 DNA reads TGTGCCACCAGTGAGGGGCGGTTCTATGGCTACACCTTC.

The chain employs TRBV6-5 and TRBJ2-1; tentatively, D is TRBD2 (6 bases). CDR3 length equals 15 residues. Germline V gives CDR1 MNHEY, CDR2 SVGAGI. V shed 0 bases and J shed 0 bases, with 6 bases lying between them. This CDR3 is CASSYSSGSYNEQFF. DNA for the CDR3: TGTGCCAGCAGTTACTCTAGCGGCTCCTACAATGAGCAGTTCTTC.

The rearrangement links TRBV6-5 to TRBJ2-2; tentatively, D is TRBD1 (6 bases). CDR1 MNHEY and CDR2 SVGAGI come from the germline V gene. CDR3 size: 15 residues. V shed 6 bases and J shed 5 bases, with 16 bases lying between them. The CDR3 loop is CASRLGASGTGELFF. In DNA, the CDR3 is TGTGCCAGCAGACTGGGGGCGTCTGGAACCGGGGAGCTGTTTTTT.

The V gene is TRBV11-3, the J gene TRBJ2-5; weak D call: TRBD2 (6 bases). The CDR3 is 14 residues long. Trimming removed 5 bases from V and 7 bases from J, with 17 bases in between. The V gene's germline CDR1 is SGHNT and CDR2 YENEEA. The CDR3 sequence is CASSPTGGPGTQYF. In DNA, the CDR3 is TGTGCCAGCAGCCCGACCGGGGGTCCAGGGACCCAGTACTTC.

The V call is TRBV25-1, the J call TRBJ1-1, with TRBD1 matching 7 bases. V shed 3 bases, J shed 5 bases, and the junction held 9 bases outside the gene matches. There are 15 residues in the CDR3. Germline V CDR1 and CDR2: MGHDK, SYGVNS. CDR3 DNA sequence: TGTGCCAGCAGTGACTCTACTGAGGGGGCGACTGAAGCTTTCTTT. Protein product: CASSDSTEGATEAFF.

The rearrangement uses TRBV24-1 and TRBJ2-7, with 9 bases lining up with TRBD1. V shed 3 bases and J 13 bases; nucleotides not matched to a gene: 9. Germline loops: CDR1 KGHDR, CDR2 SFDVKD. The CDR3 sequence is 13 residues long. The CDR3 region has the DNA TGTGCCACCAGTGATATCCGGGACAGGGACGATTACTTC. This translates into CATSDIRDRDDYF.

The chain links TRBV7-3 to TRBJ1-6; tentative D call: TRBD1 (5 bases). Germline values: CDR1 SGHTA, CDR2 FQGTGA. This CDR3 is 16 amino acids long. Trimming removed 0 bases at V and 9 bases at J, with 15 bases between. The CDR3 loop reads CASSLTSAGQGSPLHF. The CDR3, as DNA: TGTGCCAGCAGCTTAACGTCCGCAGGGCAGGGTTCACCCCTCCACTTT.

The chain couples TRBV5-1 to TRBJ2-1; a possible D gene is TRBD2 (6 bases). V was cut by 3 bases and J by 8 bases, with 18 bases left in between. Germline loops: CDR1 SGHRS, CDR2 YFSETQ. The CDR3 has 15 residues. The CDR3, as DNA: TGCGCCAGCAGCTGGCCGGGACGGGGGATGCATGAGCAGTTCTTC. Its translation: CASSWPGRGMHEQFF.

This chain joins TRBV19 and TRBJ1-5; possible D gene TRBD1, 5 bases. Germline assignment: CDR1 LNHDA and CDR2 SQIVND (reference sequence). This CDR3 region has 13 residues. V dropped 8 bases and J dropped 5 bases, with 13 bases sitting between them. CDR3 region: CASERGADQPQHF. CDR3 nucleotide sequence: TGTGCCAGTGAACGGGGCGCGGATCAGCCCCAGCATTTT.

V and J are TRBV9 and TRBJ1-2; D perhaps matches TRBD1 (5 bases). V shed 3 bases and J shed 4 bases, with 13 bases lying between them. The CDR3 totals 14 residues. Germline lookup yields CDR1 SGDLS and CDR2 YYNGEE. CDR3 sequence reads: CASSGAGYFYGYTF. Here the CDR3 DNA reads TGTGCCAGCAGCGGGGCAGGGTATTTCTATGGCTACACCTTC.

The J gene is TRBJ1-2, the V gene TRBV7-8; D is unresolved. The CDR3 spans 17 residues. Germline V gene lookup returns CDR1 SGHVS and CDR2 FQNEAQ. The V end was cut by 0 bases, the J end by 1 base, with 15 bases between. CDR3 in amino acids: CASSLATAVRINYGYTF. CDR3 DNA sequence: TGTGCCAGCAGCTTAGCCACGGCCGTGAGAATTAACTATGGCTACACCTTC.

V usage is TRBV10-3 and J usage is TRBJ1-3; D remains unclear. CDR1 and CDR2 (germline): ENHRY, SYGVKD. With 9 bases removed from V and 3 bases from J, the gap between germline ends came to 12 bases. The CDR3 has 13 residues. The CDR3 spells CAMAVGDGNTIYF. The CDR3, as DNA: TGTGCCATGGCAGTCGGAGATGGAAACACCATATATTTT.

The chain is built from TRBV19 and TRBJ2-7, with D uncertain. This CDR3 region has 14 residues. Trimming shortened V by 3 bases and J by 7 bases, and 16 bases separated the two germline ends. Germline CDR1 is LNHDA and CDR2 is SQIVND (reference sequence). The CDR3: CASSIKAPQKEQYF. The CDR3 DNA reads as TGTGCCAGTAGTATCAAGGCTCCCCAAAAAGAGCAGTACTTC.